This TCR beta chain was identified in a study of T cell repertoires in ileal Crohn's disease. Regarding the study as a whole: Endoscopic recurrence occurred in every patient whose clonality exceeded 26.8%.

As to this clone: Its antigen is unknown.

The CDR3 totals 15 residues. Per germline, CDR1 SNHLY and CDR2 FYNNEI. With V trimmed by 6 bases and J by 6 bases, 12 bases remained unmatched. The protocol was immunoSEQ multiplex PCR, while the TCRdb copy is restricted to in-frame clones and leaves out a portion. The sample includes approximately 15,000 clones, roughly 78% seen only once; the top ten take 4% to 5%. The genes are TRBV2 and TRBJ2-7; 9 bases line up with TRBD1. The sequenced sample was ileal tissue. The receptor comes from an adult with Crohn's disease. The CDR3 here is CASRPRTGEGSEQYF. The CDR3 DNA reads TGTGCCAGCAGACCCCGGACAGGGGAGGGCTCCGAGCAGTACTTC.